This T cell receptor beta chain was found in a study of identical twins. Study-level results: Possibly, invariant MAIT and iNKT cells partly confounded zero-insertion analyses. The same donors were not followed; conclusions instead depended on cross-sectional statistical analysis.

This clonotype was found many times. Its antigen is unidentified. A universal primer binding site was introduced by template switching. The final cDNA contained unique molecular identifiers. From the 5' RACE reads, TCRdb called clonotypes with MiXCR, one entry per CDR3 protein. This sample carries roughly 290,000 distinct CDR3 sequences, about 8.3% of them seen once, and the ten largest clones take around 2.1%. Per germline, CDR1 MDHEN and CDR2 SYDVKM. The CDR3 is 14 residues long. V shed 5 bases and J shed 7 bases, with 15 bases lying between them. Another study also made use of these data, one on yellow fever vaccine responses in identical twins.

The rearrangement links TRBV28 to TRBJ2-1; D might be TRBD2 (6 bases). The origin of this receptor is a woman younger than 30 in good health. The sequencing input was memory (CD45RO+) T cells sorted from blood. This CDR3 is CASSGVGSFNEQFF. In nucleotides, the CDR3 is TGTGCCAGCAGTGGGGTCGGGAGTTTTAATGAGCAGTTCTTC.